The clone carrying this TCR beta chain was seen a few times. Its antigen remains unknown. The sample originates from a study of T-cell reconstitution after alpha-beta-depleted transplantation in children. The authors prepared the TCRbeta library with unique molecular identifiers. TCRdb redid the calling of the PCR reads with MiXCR, one entry per CDR3 protein. The sample carries a few hundred thousand distinct CDR3 sequences, roughly 27% recorded once. V gave up 5 bases and J gave up 0 bases, with 15 bases separating them. Germline V lookup: CDR1 SGHDN, CDR2 FVKESK. This CDR3 is 16 amino acids long. Points from the study as a whole: By about two months after transplant, alpha-beta T cells reportedly arose from several hundred graft clones that had expanded. Diversity and T-cell counts at one year after transplant derived mostly from new T cells.

The chain employs TRBV14 and TRBJ2-3; D gene ambiguous. The receptor was derived from a boy younger than two with Wiskott-Aldrich syndrome, due to receive a stem cell transplant. The sample here was PBMCs, taken before TCRalphabeta/CD19-depleted stem cell transplant. CDR3 bases: TGTGCCAGCAGCTCCTACACACTTTCTAGCACAGATACGCAGTATTTT. Translated: CASSSYTLSSTDTQYF.